This T cell receptor (beta chain) stems from a study of shared clonotypes between healthy human individuals. Per germline, CDR1 SGDLS and CDR2 YYNGEE. There are 17 residues in the CDR3. V shed 3 bases and J shed 8 bases, with 24 bases lying between them. Method: immunoSEQ multiplex PCR; TCRdb's copy keeps in-frame clones and lacks some. The sample lists over a million clones, 75% to 80% occurring once. The V gene is TRBV9, the J gene TRBJ2-1; maybe TRBD2 (6 bases). Source material: memory CD4+ T cells from PBMCs. Specified subset: CD45RA-negative fraction. This receptor was identified in a man aged 18-30 years in good health. Some clones in this sample may be carry-over from other donors' samples. CDR3 loop: CASSARLKWGVYDEQFF. Written as DNA, the CDR3 is TGTGCCAGCAGCGCCAGACTGAAGTGGGGGGTTTACGATGAGCAGTTCTTC.